A selection of T cell receptor beta chains follows, all from one sample in a study of blood T cell repertoires in COVID-19. TCRdb's table, derived via immunoSEQ multiplex PCR, lists solely in-frame clones and lacks some. Of 200,000 to 300,000 clones in the sample, about 89% were seen once. The sequencing sample was made of peripheral blood. The source is a middle-aged man who had recovered from COVID-19. Both conserved end residues are part of each CDR3. A D gene is named only where the DNA matches it firmly. Some rows have no size entry. The others give once, few or many, or a class for an expanded clone.

clone_size d_call j_call v_call cdr3_nt cdr3_aa
. TRBD2 TRBJ2-7 TRBV4-3 TGCGCCAGCAGCCAAGAGGCTAGCGGGGGGTCTTCCTACGAGCAGTACTTC CASSQEASGGSSYEQYF
. . TRBJ1-3 TRBV29-1 TGCAGCGTTGAAGATCGGGGGGATAGGGCCATATATTTT CSVEDRGDRAIYF
. TRBD1 TRBJ2-1 TRBV28 TGTGCCAGCCGGGACAGGGGTTTCGATGAGCAGTTCTTC CASRDRGFDEQFF
once TRBD2 TRBJ2-7 TRBV7-2 TGTGCCAGCAGCTTGCGGGGGGGATCCTACGAGCAGTACTTC CASSLRGGSYEQYF
. . TRBJ2-7 TRBV21-1 TGTGCCAGCAGCGCCCAAACCGGGACAGGGTTCTACGAGCAGTACTTC CASSAQTGTGFYEQYF
. TRBD1 TRBJ1-3 TRBV10-3 TGTGCCATCAGTGAGTCCATGCAGGGGGGCTCTGGAAACACCATATATTTT CAISESMQGGSGNTIYF
. TRBD1 TRBJ2-5 TRBV19 TGTGCCAGTAGTACGGTACAGGGGGCATGGGAGACCCAGTACTTC CASSTVQGAWETQYF
. . TRBJ1-5 TRBV6-5 TGTGCCAGCAGTCAGGGACACAAAAATCAGCCCCAGCATTTT CASSQGHKNQPQHF
. TRBD2 TRBJ2-7 TRBV18 TGTGCCAGCTCACCTAGCGCGGGGGACCACTACGAGCAGTACTTC CASSPSAGDHYEQYF
. TRBD2 TRBJ2-5 TRBV11-2 TGTGCCAGCAGCTTAGATCGGGGGGTCGAGACCCAGTACTTC CASSLDRGVETQYF
. TRBD1 TRBJ1-2 TRBV19 TGTGCCAGTATGCCCCGGGACAGGGATTCAAGTTACCTCAACTATGGCTACACCTTC CASMPRDRDSSYLNYGYTF
. TRBD1 TRBJ2-1 TRBV9 TGTGCCAGCAGCGGCCGGGACAGGGGGACCACTGAGCAGTTCTTC CASSGRDRGTTEQFF
. . TRBJ2-5 TRBV11-2 TGTGCCAGCAGCTTAGTAGCCCCTGGCGGCCAAGAGACCCAGTACTTC CASSLVAPGGQETQYF
. TRBD1 TRBJ1-1 TRBV5-4 TGTGCCAGCAGCCAGCAGGGGGCTTTAACTGAAGCTTTCTTT CASSQQGALTEAFF
. TRBD2 TRBJ2-1 TRBV5-1 TGCGCCAGCAGCTTCGGGACTAGCGGAGGTTATGAGCAGTTCTTC CASSFGTSGGYEQFF
. . TRBJ1-2 TRBV21-1 TGTGCCAGCAGCAAAGAGCCAAACCACGGGGTCGGCTACACCTTC CASSKEPNHGVGYTF
once TRBD2 TRBJ2-1 TRBV7-2 TGTGCCAGCAGCTCAACCCCCAGCGGGAGGGCCTTAGGGGAGCAGTTCTTC CASSSTPSGRALGEQFF
few TRBD1 TRBJ1-2 TRBV6-6 TGTGCCAGCAGGGGAACAGGGGACTATGGCTACACCTTC CASRGTGDYGYTF
once . TRBJ2-5 TRBV2 TGTGCCAGCAGCCCCGCAGGGACCCAGTACTTC CASSPAGTQYF
. . TRBJ1-5 TRBV2 TGTGCCAGCAGTCTCGACACGCTCCAGCCCCAGCATTTT CASSLDTLQPQHF
. TRBD2 TRBJ2-1 TRBV6-5 TGTGCCTCCAGCACTAGCGGGGGCCTGAATGAGCAGTTCTTC CASSTSGGLNEQFF
. TRBD1 TRBJ2-1 TRBV6-4 TGTGCCAGCAGCCGCGGGACAGGGTTGCGCAATGAGCAGTTCTTC CASSRGTGLRNEQFF
. . TRBJ1-1 TRBV19 TGTGCCAGTAGTAGAACGAGGACTGAAGCTTTCTTT CASSRTRTEAFF
. TRBD1 TRBJ1-2 TRBV18 TGTGCCAGCTCACACGGACAGGGGATGGACTATGGCTACACCTTC CASSHGQGMDYGYTF
. TRBD2 TRBJ2-7 TRBV5-4 TGTGCCAGCAGCCCCACCCCGGGACTAGCGGGAATCTACGAGCAGTACTTC CASSPTPGLAGIYEQYF
. TRBD1 TRBJ1-2 TRBV7-9 TGTGCCAGCAGCTTAGGACAGGGCATCGGCTACACCTTC CASSLGQGIGYTF
. TRBD1 TRBJ2-5 TRBV19 TGTGCCAGTAGTCCCCGGACAGGGGGCGGGCGTCCCCAGTACTTC CASSPRTGGGRPQYF
. TRBD2 TRBJ2-1 TRBV7-2 TGTGCCAGCAGCTCCCCTTTTAGCGGGGGCTCCTACAATGAGCAGTTCTTC CASSSPFSGGSYNEQFF
. . TRBJ1-4 TRBV6-5 TGTGCCAGCAGGAGAGGGGGGGCTAATGAAAAACTGTTTTTT CASRRGGANEKLFF
. . TRBJ2-1 TRBV5-1 TGCGCCAGCAGCTCAATAGGGACTCCCTCCTACAATGAGCAGTTCTTC CASSSIGTPSYNEQFF
once TRBD1 TRBJ1-2 TRBV5-6 TGTGCCAGCAGCTCAACTCTCCGGGACAGGGGGGGCAAGGATGGCTACACCTTC CASSSTLRDRGGKDGYTF
. . TRBJ2-6 TRBV18 TGTGCCAGCTCACCACTTGGTGGAGACTCTGGGGCCAACGTCCTGACTTTC CASSPLGGDSGANVLTF
. TRBD1 TRBJ2-5 TRBV11-1 TGTGCCAGCAGCCCCCGACAGGGTGGGAGAGAGACCCAGTACTTC CASSPRQGGRETQYF
. TRBD1 TRBJ1-4 TRBV15 TGTGCCACCAGCAGACCCCTCGGACAGGGCTTTGAAAAACTGTTTTTT CATSRPLGQGFEKLFF
. . TRBJ2-7 TRBV4-1 TGCGCCAGCAGCACTCCGGGACTGGGCTCCTACGAGCAGTACTTC CASSTPGLGSYEQYF
once TRBD2 TRBJ2-1 TRBV5-1 TGCGCCAGCAGCACTAGCGGGGGAGCCTACAATGAGCAGTTCTTC CASSTSGGAYNEQFF
. TRBD1 TRBJ2-5 TRBV5-6 TGTGCCAGCAGCCCATGGACAGGGATACAAGAGACCCAGTACTTC CASSPWTGIQETQYF
. . TRBJ2-3 TRBV3-1/TRBV3-2 TGTGCCAGCAGCCAAGAGTTCGGTAGCGCCACAGATACGCAGTATTTT CASSQEFGSATDTQYF
. . TRBJ2-2 TRBV9 TGTGCCAGCAGCGTAGTATTGGGAGGCGGGGAGCTGTTTTTT CASSVVLGGGELFF
few TRBD1 TRBJ1-4 TRBV5-6 TGTGCCAGCAGCTTCTATGACAGGGCCCTCGGAGAAAAACTGTTTTTT CASSFYDRALGEKLFF
. . TRBJ1-2 TRBV11-2 TGTGCCAGCAGCTGGGCAGGGATAACAGGCTACACCTTC CASSWAGITGYTF
. . TRBJ1-1 TRBV6-5 TGTGCCAGCAGGACCAGGGCCGACCACACTGAAGCTTTCTTT CASRTRADHTEAFF
. . TRBJ1-6 TRBV6-4 TGTGCCAGCAGTGACTCGGGGCATTATAATTCACCCCTCCACTTT CASSDSGHYNSPLHF
. TRBD2 TRBJ2-3 TRBV2 TGTGCCAGCAGGAAGATACTAGCGGGTGTCACAGATACGCAGTATTTT CASRKILAGVTDTQYF
. TRBD2 TRBJ2-1 TRBV4-2 TGTGCCAGCAGCCCGGGACTAGCTAGCTCCTACAATGAGCAGTTCTTC CASSPGLASSYNEQFF
. TRBD2 TRBJ2-7 TRBV5-1 TGCGCCAGCAGCTTGTTGGAACGGGGGGGCCAATTCTCCTACGAGCAGTACTTC CASSLLERGGQFSYEQYF